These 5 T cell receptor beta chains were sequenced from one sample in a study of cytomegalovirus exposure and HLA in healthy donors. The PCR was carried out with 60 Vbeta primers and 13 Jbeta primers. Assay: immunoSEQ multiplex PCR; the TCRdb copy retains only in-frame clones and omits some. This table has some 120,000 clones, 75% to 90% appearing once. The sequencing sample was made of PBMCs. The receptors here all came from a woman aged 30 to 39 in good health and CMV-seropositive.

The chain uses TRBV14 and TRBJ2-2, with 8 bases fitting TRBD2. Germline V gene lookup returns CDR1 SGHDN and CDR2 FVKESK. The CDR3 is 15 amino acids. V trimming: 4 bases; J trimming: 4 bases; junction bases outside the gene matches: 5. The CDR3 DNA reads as TGTGCCAGCAGCCCCAGCGGGAGCGGCACCGGGGAGCTGTTTTTT. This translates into CASSPSGSGTGELFF.

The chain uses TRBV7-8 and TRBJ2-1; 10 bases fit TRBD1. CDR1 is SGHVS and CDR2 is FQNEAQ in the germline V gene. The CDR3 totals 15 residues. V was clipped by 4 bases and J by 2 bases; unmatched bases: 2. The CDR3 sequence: CASSSGQGAYNEQFF. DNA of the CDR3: TGTGCCAGCAGCTCTGGACAGGGGGCCTACAATGAGCAGTTCTTC.

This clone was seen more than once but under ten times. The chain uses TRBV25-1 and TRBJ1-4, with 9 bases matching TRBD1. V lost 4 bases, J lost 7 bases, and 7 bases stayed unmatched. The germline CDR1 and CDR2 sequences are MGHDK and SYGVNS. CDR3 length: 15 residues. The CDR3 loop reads CASSAQGAWGEKLFF. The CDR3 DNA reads TGTGCCAGCAGTGCACAGGGGGCTTGGGGTGAAAAACTGTTTTTT. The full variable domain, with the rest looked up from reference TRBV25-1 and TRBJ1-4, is EADIYQTPRYLVIGTGKKITLECSQTMGHDKMYWYQQDPGMELHLIHYSYGVNSTEKGDLSSESTVSRIRTEHFPLTLESARPSHTSQYLCASSAQGAWGEKLFFGSGTQLSVL.

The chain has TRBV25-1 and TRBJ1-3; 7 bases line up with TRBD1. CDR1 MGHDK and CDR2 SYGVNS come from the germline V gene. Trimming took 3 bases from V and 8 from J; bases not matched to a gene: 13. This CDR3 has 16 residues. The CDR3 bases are TGTGCCAGCAGTGAGGTCGACAGGGCTCCTTCAGACACCATATATTTT. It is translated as CASSEVDRAPSDTIYF.

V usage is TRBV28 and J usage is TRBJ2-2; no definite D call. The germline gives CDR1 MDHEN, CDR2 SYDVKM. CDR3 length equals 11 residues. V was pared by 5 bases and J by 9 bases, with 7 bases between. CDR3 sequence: CASSEAWELFF. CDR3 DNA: TGTGCCAGCAGTGAAGCCTGGGAGCTGTTTTTT.